The 27 T cell receptor beta chains listed next were all sequenced from one sample in a study of beta chain features in type 1 diabetes. Expressed TCRB transcripts were sequenced because the entire RNA isolate underwent reverse transcription. Only in-frame clones appear in the TCRdb table, and some are missing; sequencing was by immunoSEQ multiplex PCR. The table shows under 950,000 clones, with about 17% occurring only once. The sequencing input was naive CD4+ T cells from blood. The receptor set was obtained from a young woman in good health.

This clone occurred a few times. The chain links TRBV6-6 to TRBJ2-7; D unresolved. The CDR3 is 14 residues long. CDR1 is MNHNY and CDR2 is SVGAGI in the germline V gene (reference sequence). V was pared by 0 bases and J by 3 bases, with 9 bases between. The CDR3 loop reads CASSYSEVFYEQYF. In DNA form, the CDR3 reads TGTGCCAGCAGTTACTCGGAAGTGTTCTACGAGCAGTACTTC.

The rearrangement links TRBV9 to TRBJ2-2; 12 bases line up with TRBD2. The CDR3 has 17 amino acids. CDR1 is SGDLS, CDR2 YYNGEE, per germline. After removal of 3 bases from V and 5 bases from J, the junction contained 8 bases not matched to a gene. CDR3 amino acids: CASSAQGLAGWTGELFF. Written as DNA, the CDR3 is TGTGCCAGCAGCGCCCAGGGACTAGCGGGTTGGACCGGGGAGCTGTTTTTT.

This clone was observed a few times. This chain uses TRBV6-6 with TRBJ2-7; D call uncertain. V lost 6 bases to trimming and J lost 1 base, with 16 bases between them. In germline, CDR1 is MNHNY, CDR2 SVGAGI (reference sequence). This CDR3 spans 15 amino acids. Here the CDR3 DNA reads TGTGCCAGCAGCCCCGTCGGACCAGAGTCCTACGAGCAGTACTTC. Translated: CASSPVGPESYEQYF.

This clone has only a few counts. The chain combines TRBV18 with TRBJ2-5; possible D gene TRBD1, 5 bases. Per the germline V gene, CDR1 is KGHSH and CDR2 is LQKENI. Trimming took 8 bases from V and 4 from J, leaving 14 bases between them. CDR3 length: 13 residues. The CDR3 sequence: CASLGTRAETQYF. Written as DNA, the CDR3 is TGTGCCAGCCTGGGCACCAGGGCAGAGACCCAGTACTTC.

This clone was seen a few times. The chain combines TRBV25-1 with TRBJ1-4; TRBD1 aligns across 7 bases. Germline loops: CDR1 MGHDK, CDR2 SYGVNS. The CDR3 consists of 15 residues. V gave up 8 bases and J gave up 7 bases; unmatched junction bases: 13. CDR3 sequence: CASGKQGDSTEKLFF. The DNA for the CDR3 is TGTGCCAGCGGAAAGCAGGGGGACTCCACTGAAAAACTGTTTTTT.

This clone was seen a handful of times. The genes are TRBV7-8 and TRBJ2-3, with TRBD2 matching over 8 bases. Germline V gives CDR1 SGHVS, CDR2 FQNEAQ. V was pared by 3 bases and J by 9 bases, with 11 bases of the junction left unmatched. The CDR3 is 15 amino acids. The CDR3 sequence is CASSFPGGVRGTQYF. The DNA of the CDR3 is TGTGCCAGCAGCTTTCCGGGAGGGGTTCGGGGAACGCAGTATTTT.

The CDR3 sequence is CASSQGRRVHRDRVISNQPQHF. The CDR3 DNA reads TGTGCCAGCAGCCAAGGCCGTCGGGTTCACCGGGACAGGGTAATTAGCAATCAGCCCCAGCATTTT. This sequence joins TRBV4-2 and TRBJ1-5; 9 bases align to TRBD1. Germline-derived CDR1 and CDR2 are LGHNA and YNFKEQ. This CDR3 contains 22 residues. Trimming at V came to 1 base and at J to 0 bases, leaving 19 bases not matched to a gene.

This clone showed up just a few times. The chain recombines TRBV5-6 with TRBJ1-2; D unresolved. Trimming shortened V by 2 bases and J by 3 bases, and 8 bases separated the two germline ends. The CDR3 extends over 13 amino acids. CDR1 is SGHDT, CDR2 YYEEEE, per germline. CDR3 loop: CASSFNWDYGYTF. The CDR3 DNA sequence: TGTGCCAGCAGCTTCAACTGGGACTATGGCTACACCTTC.

This rearrangement joins TRBV6-1 to TRBJ2-6, with D hard to call. Trimming removed 2 bases at V and 4 bases at J, with 9 bases between. The CDR3 consists of 15 residues. Germline V CDR1 and CDR2: MNHNS, SASEGT. CDR3 nucleotide sequence: TGTGCCAGCAGTGAATTGGTTTTCGGGGCCAACGTCCTGACTTTC. Translated: CASSELVFGANVLTF.

This clone appeared a few times. CDR3: CASRFRGREGYGYTF. CDR3 nucleotide sequence: TGTGCAAGTCGCTTTCGGGGGCGCGAGGGCTATGGCTACACCTTC. The chain has TRBV12-2 and TRBJ1-2. TRBV12-2 corresponds to a pseudogene. This CDR3 is 15 amino acids long.

The J gene is TRBJ2-1, the V gene TRBV7-2; D not certain. The CDR3 sequence is 13 residues long. The germline gives CDR1 SGHTA, CDR2 FQGNSA. Trimming removed 0 bases at V and 8 bases at J, with 8 bases between. The DNA for the CDR3 is TGTGCCAGCAGCTTAGCCACAGCATATGAGCAGTTCTTC. Amino acid sequence: CASSLATAYEQFF.

This clone was found a few times. CDR3 nucleotides: TGTGCCAGCAGTTCTGGGGGACTCGGAGAGACCCAGTACTTC. It translates to CASSSGGLGETQYF. V and J are TRBV28 and TRBJ2-5; possible D gene TRBD2, 6 bases. Trimming stripped 4 bases from V and 4 bases from J, with 13 bases between. Germline CDR1 reads MDHEN; CDR2 reads SYDVKM. This CDR3 spans 14 amino acids.

This clone has a handful of counts. The J gene is TRBJ1-2, the V gene TRBV2, with D unresolved. The CDR3 has 12 amino acids. Germline CDR1 reads SNHLY; CDR2 reads FYNNEI. Deletions cut 5 bases from V and 2 bases from J, with 6 bases between. CDR3 loop: CASSPMNYGYTF. Written as DNA, the CDR3 is TGTGCCAGCAGTCCTATGAACTATGGCTACACCTTC. Combining the CDR3 with reference TRBV2 and TRBJ1-2 gives the whole variable domain EPEVTQTPSHQVTQMGQEVILRCVPISNHLYFYWYRQILGQKVEFLVSFYNNEISEKSEIFDDQFSVERPDGSNFTLKIRSTKLEDSAMYFCASSPMNYGYTFGSGTRLTVV.

This chain links TRBV7-9 with TRBJ2-7; 9 bases are shared with TRBD2. V was pared by 3 bases and J by 4 bases, with 7 bases of the junction left unmatched. The germline gives CDR1 SEHNR, CDR2 FQNEAQ (reference sequence). CDR3 length: 15 amino acids. In nucleotides, the CDR3 is TGTGCCAGCAGCTTTACCGGGACTAGCTTATACGAGCAGTACTTC. Amino acid sequence: CASSFTGTSLYEQYF. Based on the CDR3 plus reference TRBV7-9 and TRBJ2-7, the full variable domain is DTGVSQNPRHKITKRGQNVTFRCDPISEHNRLYWYRQTLGQGPEFLTYFQNEAQLEKSRLLSDRFSAERPKGSFSTLEIQRTEQGDSAMYLCASSFTGTSLYEQYFGPGTRLTVT.

This chain connects TRBV2 to TRBJ2-7; 9 nucleotides line up with TRBD1. Germline-derived CDR1 and CDR2 are SNHLY and FYNNEI. This CDR3 has 14 residues. Trimming at V came to 7 bases and at J to 0 bases, leaving 4 bases not matched to a gene. The CDR3 DNA reads TGTGCCAGCATTTCGGACAGGGGCTCCTACGAGCAGTACTTC. Its translation: CASISDRGSYEQYF.

In this sample, this clone turned up a few times. This chain links TRBV15 with TRBJ1-1, with 7 positions matching TRBD1. The CDR3 extends over 14 amino acids. V lost 6 bases and J lost 1; bases outside the gene matches: 5. CDR1 is LNHNV, CDR2 YYDKDF, per germline (reference sequence). The CDR3 region is CATRLGQRNTEAFF. Here the CDR3 DNA reads TGTGCCACCAGGTTGGGACAGAGGAACACTGAAGCTTTCTTT.

The chain carries TRBV28 and TRBJ2-5; 8 bases are a match to TRBD1. The CDR3 covers 14 residues. Per germline, CDR1 MDHEN and CDR2 SYDVKM. V was clipped by 5 bases and J by 5 bases; unmatched bases: 7. CDR3 bases: TGTGCCAGCAGTCGGACAGGGCTGGTTGAGACCCAGTACTTC. Its translation is CASSRTGLVETQYF.

This chain joins TRBV5-1 and TRBJ1-3; D gene unclear. This CDR3 has 14 residues. V shed 5 bases and J shed 0 bases, with 9 bases lying between them. Per the germline V gene, CDR1 is SGHRS and CDR2 is YFSETQ. The CDR3 region is CASRRESSGNTIYF. In DNA form, the CDR3 reads TGCGCCAGCAGGCGAGAAAGCTCTGGAAACACCATATATTTT.

This clone was recorded a few times. The V call is TRBV2, the J call TRBJ1-5; a weak D match, TRBD1 (6 bases). CDR3 length: 13 residues. CDR1 and CDR2 from the germline V gene are SNHLY and FYNNEI. Between the trimmed V and J ends, which lost 2 bases and 6 bases, there was a span of 8 bases. The DNA of the CDR3 is TGTGCCAGCAGTGAACACAGGGCTCAGCCCCAGCATTTT. As protein: CASSEHRAQPQHF.

The chain couples TRBV7-9 to TRBJ2-1; 8 bases agree with TRBD2. After removal of 5 bases from V and 5 bases from J, the junction contained 11 bases not matched to a gene. CDR1 is SEHNR and CDR2 is FQNEAQ in the germline V gene (reference sequence). The CDR3 length is 16 residues. The CDR3 DNA reads as TGTGCCAGCAGCCCATTTTGGACTAGCTATAACAATGAGCAGTTCTTC. It codes for CASSPFWTSYNNEQFF.

This clone has only a few counts. The chain combines TRBV5-6 with TRBJ2-3; no clear D. The CDR3 loop spans 12 amino acids. The V gene's germline CDR1 is SGHDT and CDR2 YYEEEE. Deletions cut 1 base from V and 4 bases from J, with 4 bases between. The CDR3 DNA reads as TGTGCCAGCAGCTTGAGCTCAGATACGCAGTATTTT. This sequence encodes CASSLSSDTQYF.

This chain joins TRBV5-1 and TRBJ2-5; D call uncertain. Germline V gives CDR1 SGHRS, CDR2 YFSETQ. The CDR3 contains 14 residues. Trimming cost V 4 bases and J 1 base, with 11 bases left between them. The CDR3 loop reads CASSPTVFQETQYF. The CDR3 DNA is TGCGCCAGCAGCCCAACAGTGTTCCAAGAGACCCAGTACTTC.

This clone was seen more than once but under ten times. The gene calls are TRBV9 and TRBJ2-2; possibly TRBD2 for D (5 bases). Germline CDR1 reads SGDLS; CDR2 reads YYNGEE. V was trimmed by 0 bases and J by 2 bases, leaving 8 bases between them. The CDR3 runs 15 residues. CDR3: CASSVATRNTGELFF. CDR3 DNA: TGTGCCAGCAGCGTAGCTACTAGAAACACCGGGGAGCTGTTTTTT.

This clone has a handful of counts. This rearrangement joins TRBV29-1 to TRBJ2-5, with TRBD2 matching 8 bases. The V segment lost 5 bases and the J segment 2 bases; nucleotides outside the gene matches: 10. This CDR3 is built from 15 residues. CDR1 and CDR2 from the germline V gene are SQVTM and ANQGSEA. As DNA, the CDR3 is TGCAGCGTTCCCCGGGAGGGTAGAATTCAAGAGACCCAGTACTTC. Amino acid sequence: CSVPREGRIQETQYF.

The chain has TRBV5-6 and TRBJ2-5; 9 bases align to TRBD1. Germline V gene sequence: CDR1 SGHDT, CDR2 YYEEEE. Germline trimming cut 4 bases from V and 3 bases from J; bases unmatched to any gene: 10. CDR3 size: 16 residues. The chain's CDR3 is CASSVYRDRDKETQYF. The DNA for the CDR3 is TGTGCCAGCAGCGTCTACCGGGACAGGGACAAAGAGACCCAGTACTTC.

This clone was found a few times. The rearrangement joins TRBV19 to TRBJ2-7, with TRBD2 identical over 7 bases. The CDR3 runs to 17 residues. Germline values: CDR1 LNHDA, CDR2 SQIVND (reference sequence). The V segment lost 10 bases and the J segment 4 bases; nucleotides outside the gene matches: 22. The CDR3 spells CATKPGFAGVPNYEQYF. The CDR3 bases are TGTGCCACCAAACCGGGATTTGCGGGAGTGCCGAATTACGAGCAGTACTTC. The variable domain in full, with the rest retrieved from reference TRBV19 and TRBJ2-7, is DGGITQSPKYLFRKEGQNVTLSCEQNLNHDAMYWYRQDPGQGLRLIYYSQIVNDFQKGDIAEGYSVSREKKESFPLTVTSAQKNPTAFYLCATKPGFAGVPNYEQYFGPGTRLTVT.

This clone occurred a few times. The chain recombines TRBV5-4 with TRBJ2-1; 7 bases line up with TRBD2. With V trimmed by 3 bases and J by 5 bases, 14 bases remained unmatched. The CDR3 is made up of 17 amino acids. Germline CDR1 is SGHNT and CDR2 is YYREEE (reference sequence). The CDR3 DNA sequence: TGTGCCAGCAGCTCAGCGGCGGGGACTATACAAAACAATGAGCAGTTCTTC. Translating gives CASSSAAGTIQNNEQFF.